The 6 T cell receptor beta chains in this list originate from one sample, sequenced in a study of response to subunit inactivated influenza vaccine. Each CDR3 protein is one row after TCRdb ran MiXCR on the RT-PCR reads. The sample holds about 610,000 distinct CDR3 sequences, approximately 15% seen once. The material sequenced was PBMCs from blood, taken about 13 days after vaccination. These TCRs come from a man aged 50 or older who received an inactivated influenza vaccine.

J is TRBJ2-3 and V is TRBV10-2; TRBD2 agrees at 15 bases. In germline, CDR1 is WSHSY, CDR2 SAAADI. The CDR3 consists of 15 residues. Unmatched junction bases numbered 3, after V lost 8 bases and J lost 3 bases. DNA for the CDR3: TGCGCCAGCCTGGGACTAGCGGGGGGAACAGATACGCAGTATTTT. This encodes CASLGLAGGTDTQYF.

Remarks on this clonotype: A read error is possible here, since a much larger clone lies one base away. The rearrangement joins TRBV4-1 to TRBJ2-1; 11 positions agree with TRBD2. Germline values: CDR1 MGHRA, CDR2 YSYEKL. CDR3 length: 14 amino acids. CDR3 protein: CASSTSGSYNEQLF. In DNA form, the CDR3 reads TGCGCCAGCAGCACTAGCGGGAGCTACAATGAGCAGCTCTTC.

A few counts support this clonotype. The V and J genes are TRBV12-3 or TRBV12-4 and TRBJ2-2, with 9 nucleotides matching TRBD2. Trimming removed 6 bases from V and 3 bases from J; junction bases left unmatched: 5. This CDR3 region has 15 residues. Here the CDR3 reads CASSYSGSDTGELFF. The CDR3 coding sequence is TGTGCCAGCAGCTATAGCGGGAGTGACACCGGGGAGCTGTTTTTT.

V usage is TRBV10-3 and J usage is TRBJ2-7; 10 bases agree with TRBD1. Germline V gene sequence: CDR1 ENHRY, CDR2 SYGVKD. This CDR3 has 16 amino acids. V dropped 2 bases and J dropped 4; count of bases not matched to a gene: 8. The CDR3 bases are TGTGCCATCAGTGAGACGGGACAGGGGCAACAGTACGAGCAGTACTTC. Protein: CAISETGQGQQYEQYF.

This clonotype occurred a few times. The J gene is TRBJ2-7, the V gene TRBV7-8; D might be TRBD1 (5 bases). Looked up from germline, CDR1 is SGHVS and CDR2 is FQNEAQ. The ends were cut back, 1 base at V and 6 bases at J, with 13 bases in the middle. The CDR3 covers 14 residues. CDR3 DNA: TGTGCCAGCAGCTTAGTGGCAGGGCAGGGCGAGCAGTACTTC. It translates to CASSLVAGQGEQYF.

CDR3 sequence reads: CSGESSYNEQFF. In DNA, the CDR3 is TGTAGCGGGGAGAGCTCCTACAATGAGCAGTTCTTC. The chain recombines TRBV7-9 with TRBJ2-1; TRBD2 agrees at 7 bases. Germline V gene lookup returns CDR1 SEHNR and CDR2 FQNEAQ (reference sequence). The CDR3 extends over 12 amino acids.